The clone carrying this T cell receptor (beta chain) was seen a handful of times. These data belong to a study of blood T cell repertoires in COVID-19. The Seattle patients, enrolled during active infection, were followed longitudinally. Trimming stripped 6 bases from V and 5 bases from J, with 10 bases between. The germline V gene has CDR1 MNHEY and CDR2 SMNVEV (reference sequence). The CDR3 runs 12 residues. Original processing methods: Amplification with reference gene primers provided the estimates of nucleated cell counts. Profiling relied on immunoSEQ multiplex PCR, and the TCRdb table lists in-frame clones only, not all of them. From that table come the V and J calls and clone size; the DNA was used to work out D and trimming. The sample has about 260,000 clones; around 90% are singletons.

This receptor was identified in a woman in her 70s with COVID-19, enrolled during active disease. The rearrangement uses TRBV27 and TRBJ1-2; possibly TRBD1 for D (6 bases). Specimen: peripheral blood. The CDR3 loop reads CASRQGPYGYTF. The CDR3 DNA follows: TGTGCCAGCAGACAGGGACCTTATGGCTACACCTTC.